This TCR beta chain appears in the sequencing data of a study of regulatory T cells in long-lasting Graves disease. Time point: persistent/refractory GD, antithyroid drugs over 5 years with positive TRAb. RNA from PBMCs was the source of the TCR library. From germline, CDR1 is SEHNR and CDR2 FQNEAQ (reference sequence). CDR3 length equals 13 residues. The V and J ends lost 11 bases and 3 bases respectively, with 17 bases between them. Points from the study as a whole: Less diverse TCR repertoires were seen in persistent Graves' patients than in newly diagnosed ones. Persistent disease preferred TRBV28, TRBJ1-2 and TRBJ2-5; new disease, TRBV20-1 and TRBJ2-1.

Construction of the TCR beta libraries employed iRepertoire HTBI primers in conjunction with Arm-PCR of CDR3 regions. TCRdb re-derived calls from the multiplex PCR reads in MiXCR, one entry per CDR3 protein. The table records 430,000 or so distinct CDR3 sequences, over 20% of them present only once. This clonotype was detected ten times or more. Its antigen is currently unknown. The TCR sequence derives from a female donor with Graves disease. The V call is TRBV7-9, the J call TRBJ2-7; D possibly corresponds to TRBD2 (7 bases). The specimen was peripheral blood mononuclear cells (PBMCs), collected when the disease was refractory, from a patient treated with antithyroid drugs. The CDR3 is CAEQRGGGYEQYF. DNA for the CDR3: TGTGCCGAGCAAAGGGGAGGGGGCTACGAGCAGTACTTC.